This TCR beta chain was captured by sequencing in a study of T cells after yellow fever vaccination. This clonotype came up many times. The germline gives CDR1 MNHEY, CDR2 SVGEGT. The CDR3 sequence is 12 residues long. V lost 6 bases, J lost 6 bases, and 9 bases lay in between. TCRdb ran MiXCR on the 5' RACE reads and lists one entry per CDR3 protein. Here the sample spans a few hundred thousand distinct CDR3 sequences, around 3.5% being singletons. Specimen: PBMCs, collected 15 days after the yellow fever booster vaccination. The receptor's source is a man aged 18 to 30 who received the YFV17D yellow fever vaccine. J is TRBJ1-5 and V is TRBV6-2 or TRBV6-3; D may be TRBD1 (5 bases). The CDR3 here is CASSRGGQPQHF. The CDR3 DNA reads TGTGCCAGCAGCCGGGGGGGTCAGCCCCAGCATTTT.